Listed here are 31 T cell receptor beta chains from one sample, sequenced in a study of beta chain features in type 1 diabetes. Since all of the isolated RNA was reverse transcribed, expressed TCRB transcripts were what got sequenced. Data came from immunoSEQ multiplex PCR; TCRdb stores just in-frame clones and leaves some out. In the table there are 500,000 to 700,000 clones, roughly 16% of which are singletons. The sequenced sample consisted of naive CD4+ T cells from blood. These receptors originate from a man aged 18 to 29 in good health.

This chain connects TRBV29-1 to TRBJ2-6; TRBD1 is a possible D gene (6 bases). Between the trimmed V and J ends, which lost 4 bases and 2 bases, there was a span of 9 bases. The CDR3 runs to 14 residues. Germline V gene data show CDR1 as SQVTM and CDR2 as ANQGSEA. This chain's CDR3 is CSVVWDTGANVLTF. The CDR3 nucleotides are TGCAGCGTTGTCTGGGACACTGGGGCCAACGTCCTGACTTTC.

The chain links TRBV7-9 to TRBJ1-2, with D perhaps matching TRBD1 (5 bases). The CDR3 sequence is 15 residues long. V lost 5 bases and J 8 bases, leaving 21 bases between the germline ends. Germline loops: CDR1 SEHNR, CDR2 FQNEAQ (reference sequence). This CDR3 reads CASSVPGRDLSGYTF. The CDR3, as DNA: TGTGCCAGCAGCGTACCCGGCAGGGACCTCTCCGGCTACACCTTC.

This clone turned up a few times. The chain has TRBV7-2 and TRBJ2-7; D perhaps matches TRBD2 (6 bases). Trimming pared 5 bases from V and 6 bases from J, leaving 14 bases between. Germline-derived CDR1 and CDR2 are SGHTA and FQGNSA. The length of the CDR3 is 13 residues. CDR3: CASSLGKGGEQYF. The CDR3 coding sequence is TGTGCCAGCAGCCTCGGCAAGGGAGGCGAGCAGTACTTC.

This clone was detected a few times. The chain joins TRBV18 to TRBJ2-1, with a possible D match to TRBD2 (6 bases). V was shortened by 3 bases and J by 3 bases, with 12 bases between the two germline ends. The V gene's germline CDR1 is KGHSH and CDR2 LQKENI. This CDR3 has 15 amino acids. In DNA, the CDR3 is TGTGCCAGCTCACCGGGGAGGATCATCTACAATGAGCAGTTCTTC. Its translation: CASSPGRIIYNEQFF.

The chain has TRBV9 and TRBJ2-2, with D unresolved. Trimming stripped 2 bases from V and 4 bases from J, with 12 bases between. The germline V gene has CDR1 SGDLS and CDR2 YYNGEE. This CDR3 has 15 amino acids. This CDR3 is CASSVRQVRTGELFF. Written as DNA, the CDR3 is TGTGCCAGCAGCGTCCGGCAGGTGCGCACCGGGGAGCTGTTTTTT.

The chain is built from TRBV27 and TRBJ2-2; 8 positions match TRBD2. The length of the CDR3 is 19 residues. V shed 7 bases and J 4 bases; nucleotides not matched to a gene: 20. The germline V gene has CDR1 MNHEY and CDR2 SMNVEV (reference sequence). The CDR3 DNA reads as TGTGCCAGCACCCCGCGGGTAGGGGGAACCAGCGGGAGCACCGGGGAGCTGTTTTTT. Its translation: CASTPRVGGTSGSTGELFF.

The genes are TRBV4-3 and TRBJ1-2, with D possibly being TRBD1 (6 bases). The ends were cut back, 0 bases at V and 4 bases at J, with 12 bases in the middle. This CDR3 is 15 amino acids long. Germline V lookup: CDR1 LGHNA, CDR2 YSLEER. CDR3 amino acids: CASSQEGGSSYGYTF. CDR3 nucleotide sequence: TGCGCCAGCAGCCAAGAAGGGGGATCCAGCTATGGCTACACCTTC.

The CDR3 DNA reads as TGCGCCAGCAAGGTAGCGTCCTCCTACAATGAGCAGTTCTTC. As protein: CASKVASSYNEQFF. The genes are TRBV10-2 and TRBJ2-1; weak D call: TRBD2 (5 bases). Germline CDR1 and CDR2: WSHSY and SAAADI. Trimming removed 7 bases from V and 0 bases from J, with 10 bases in between. This CDR3 is 14 amino acids long.

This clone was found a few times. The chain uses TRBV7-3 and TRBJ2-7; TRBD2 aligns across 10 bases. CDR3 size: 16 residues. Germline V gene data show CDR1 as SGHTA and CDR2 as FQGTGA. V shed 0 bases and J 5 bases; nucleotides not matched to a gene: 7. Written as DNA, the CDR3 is TGTGCCAGCAGCTTAACGAGGCTAGCGGGAGCCCACGAGCAGTACTTC. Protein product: CASSLTRLAGAHEQYF.

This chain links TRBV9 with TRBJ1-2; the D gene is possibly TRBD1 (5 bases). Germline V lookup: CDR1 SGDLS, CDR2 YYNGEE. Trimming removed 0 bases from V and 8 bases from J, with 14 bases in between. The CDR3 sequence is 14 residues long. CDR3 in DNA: TGTGCCAGCAGCGTAGAGGGCCGGGGGAGCGGCTACACCTTC. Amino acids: CASSVEGRGSGYTF.

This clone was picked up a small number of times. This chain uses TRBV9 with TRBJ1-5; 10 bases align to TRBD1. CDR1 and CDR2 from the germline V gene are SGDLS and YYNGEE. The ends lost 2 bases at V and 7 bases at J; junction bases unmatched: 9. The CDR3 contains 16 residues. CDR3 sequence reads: CASSVGTGATRQPQHF. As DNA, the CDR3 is TGTGCCAGCAGCGTGGGGACAGGGGCCACGAGGCAGCCCCAGCATTTT.

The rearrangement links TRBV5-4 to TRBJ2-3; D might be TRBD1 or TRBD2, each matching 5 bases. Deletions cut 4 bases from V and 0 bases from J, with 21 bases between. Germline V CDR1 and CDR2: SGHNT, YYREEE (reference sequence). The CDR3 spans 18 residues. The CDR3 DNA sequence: TGTGCCAGCAGCCCGTGGGACGTAATTCTTCTTAGCACAGATACGCAGTATTTT. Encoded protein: CASSPWDVILLSTDTQYF.

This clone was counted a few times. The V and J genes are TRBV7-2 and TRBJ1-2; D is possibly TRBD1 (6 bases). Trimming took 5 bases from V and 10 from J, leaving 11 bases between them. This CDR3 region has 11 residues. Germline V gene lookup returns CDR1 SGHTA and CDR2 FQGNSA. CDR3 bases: TGTGCCAGCAGCCCCAGGACAGACTACACCTTC. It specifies CASSPRTDYTF.

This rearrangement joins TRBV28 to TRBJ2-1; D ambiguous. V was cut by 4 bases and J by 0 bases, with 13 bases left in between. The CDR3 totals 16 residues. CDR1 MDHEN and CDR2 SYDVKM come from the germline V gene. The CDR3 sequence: CASSSTPTISYNEQFF. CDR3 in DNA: TGTGCCAGCAGTTCCACCCCTACAATCTCCTACAATGAGCAGTTCTTC.

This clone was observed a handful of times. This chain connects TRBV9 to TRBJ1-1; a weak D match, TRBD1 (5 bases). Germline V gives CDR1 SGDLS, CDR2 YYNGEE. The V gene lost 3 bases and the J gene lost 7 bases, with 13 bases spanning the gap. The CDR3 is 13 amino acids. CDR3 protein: CASSARVDNEAFF. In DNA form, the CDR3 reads TGTGCCAGCAGCGCCAGGGTAGATAATGAAGCTTTCTTT.

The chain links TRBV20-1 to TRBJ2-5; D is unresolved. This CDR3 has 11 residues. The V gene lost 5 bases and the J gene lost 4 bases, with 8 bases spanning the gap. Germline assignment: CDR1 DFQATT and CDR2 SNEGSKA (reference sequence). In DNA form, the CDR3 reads TGCAGTGCTTGGCAGTTAGAGACCCAGTACTTC. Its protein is CSAWQLETQYF.

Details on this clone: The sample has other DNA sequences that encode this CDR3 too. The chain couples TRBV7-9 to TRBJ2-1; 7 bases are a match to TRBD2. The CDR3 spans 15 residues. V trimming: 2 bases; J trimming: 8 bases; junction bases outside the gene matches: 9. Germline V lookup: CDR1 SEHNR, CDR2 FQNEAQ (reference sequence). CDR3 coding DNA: TGTGCCAGCAGCTTATGGGGGGGGGTTTTCCATGAGCAGTTCTTC. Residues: CASSLWGGVFHEQFF. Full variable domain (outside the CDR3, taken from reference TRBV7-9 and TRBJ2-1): DTGVSQNPRHKITKRGQNVTFRCDPISEHNRLYWYRQTLGQGPEFLTYFQNEAQLEKSRLLSDRFSAERPKGSFSTLEIQRTEQGDSAMYLCASSLWGGVFHEQFFGPGTRLTVL.

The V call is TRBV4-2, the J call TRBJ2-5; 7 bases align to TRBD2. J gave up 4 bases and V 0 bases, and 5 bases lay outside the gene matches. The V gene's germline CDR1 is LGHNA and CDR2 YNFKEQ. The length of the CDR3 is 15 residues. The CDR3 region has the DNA TGTGCCAGCAGCCAAGATGGGGAGGGGTCAGAGACCCAGTACTTC. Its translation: CASSQDGEGSETQYF.

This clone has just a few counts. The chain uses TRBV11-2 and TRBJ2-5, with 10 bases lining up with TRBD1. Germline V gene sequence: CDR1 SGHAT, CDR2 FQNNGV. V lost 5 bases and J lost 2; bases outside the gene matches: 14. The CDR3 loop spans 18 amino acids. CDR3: CASSHSWGRTGGQETQYF. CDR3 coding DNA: TGTGCCAGCAGCCATTCCTGGGGTCGGACAGGGGGGCAAGAGACCCAGTACTTC.

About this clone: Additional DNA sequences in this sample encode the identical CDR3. The CDR3 is CSGGTLAYGYTF. CDR3 in DNA: TGCAGCGGCGGGACTTTGGCATATGGCTACACCTTC. The V gene is TRBV29-1, the J gene TRBJ1-2, with TRBD1 as a possible D gene (5 bases). The CDR3 runs to 12 residues. CDR1 and CDR2 (germline): SQVTM, ANQGSEA. V lost 7 bases to trimming and J lost 5 bases, with 14 bases between them.

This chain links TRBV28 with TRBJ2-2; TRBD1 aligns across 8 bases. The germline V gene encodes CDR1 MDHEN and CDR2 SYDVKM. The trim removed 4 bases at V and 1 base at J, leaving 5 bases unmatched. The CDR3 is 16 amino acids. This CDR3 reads CASSSGGTGNTGELFF. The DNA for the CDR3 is TGTGCCAGCAGTTCCGGAGGGACAGGGAACACCGGGGAGCTGTTTTTT.

CDR3 DNA sequence: TGTGCCAGCAGCGGAGAGTCCGAGCAGTACTTC. This encodes CASSGESEQYF. The chain combines TRBV9 with TRBJ2-7; D is ambiguous. V was cut by 3 bases and J by 6 bases, with 7 bases left in between. This CDR3 comprises 11 residues. Germline V gene lookup returns CDR1 SGDLS and CDR2 YYNGEE.

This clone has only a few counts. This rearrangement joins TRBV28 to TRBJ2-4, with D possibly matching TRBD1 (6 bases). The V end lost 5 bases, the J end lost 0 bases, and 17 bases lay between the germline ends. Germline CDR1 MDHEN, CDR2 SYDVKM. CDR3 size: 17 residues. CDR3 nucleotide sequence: TGTGCCAGCAGTAGGGGGACGGGCCGCCGAGCCAAAAACATTCAGTACTTC. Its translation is CASSRGTGRRAKNIQYF.

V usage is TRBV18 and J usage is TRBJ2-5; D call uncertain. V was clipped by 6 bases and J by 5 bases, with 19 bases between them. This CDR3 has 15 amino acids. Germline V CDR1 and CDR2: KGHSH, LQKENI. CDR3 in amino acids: CASSFRAERRETQYF. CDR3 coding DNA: TGTGCCAGCTCCTTCCGGGCAGAACGAAGGGAGACCCAGTACTTC.

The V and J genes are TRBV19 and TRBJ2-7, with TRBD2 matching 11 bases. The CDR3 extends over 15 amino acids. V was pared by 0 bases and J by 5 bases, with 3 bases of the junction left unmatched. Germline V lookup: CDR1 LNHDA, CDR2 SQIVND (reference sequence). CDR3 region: CASSIEGSGRDEQYF. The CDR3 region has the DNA TGTGCCAGTAGTATAGAAGGTAGCGGGAGGGACGAGCAGTACTTC. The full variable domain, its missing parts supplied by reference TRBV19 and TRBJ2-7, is DGGITQSPKYLFRKEGQNVTLSCEQNLNHDAMYWYRQDPGQGLRLIYYSQIVNDFQKGDIAEGYSVSREKKESFPLTVTSAQKNPTAFYLCASSIEGSGRDEQYFGPGTRLTVT.

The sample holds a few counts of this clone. The CDR3 nucleotides read TGCGCCAGCAGGTGGGGACAGCAAGAGACCCAGTACTTC. It codes for CASRWGQQETQYF. The V and J genes are TRBV10-2 and TRBJ2-5; 7 bases fit TRBD1. The V gene end was trimmed by 6 bases and the J gene end by 2 bases; junction bases not matched to a gene: 3. Per germline, CDR1 WSHSY and CDR2 SAAADI. This CDR3 region has 13 residues.

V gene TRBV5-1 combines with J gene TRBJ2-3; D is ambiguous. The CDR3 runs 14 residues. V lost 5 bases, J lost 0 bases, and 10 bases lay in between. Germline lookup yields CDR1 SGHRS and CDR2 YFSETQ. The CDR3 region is CASRAVQSTDTQYF. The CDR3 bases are TGCGCCAGCAGGGCAGTTCAAAGCACAGATACGCAGTATTTT.

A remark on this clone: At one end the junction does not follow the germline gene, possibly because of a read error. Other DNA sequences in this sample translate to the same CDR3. The CDR3 sequence: CATLQGREQYF. In nucleotides, the CDR3 is TGTGCCACCCTACAGGGGCGCGAGCAATACTTC. The chain is built from TRBV15 and TRBJ2-7; 7 nucleotides line up with TRBD1. The CDR3 is 11 residues long. Germline V gene data show CDR1 as LNHNV and CDR2 as YYDKDF (reference sequence).

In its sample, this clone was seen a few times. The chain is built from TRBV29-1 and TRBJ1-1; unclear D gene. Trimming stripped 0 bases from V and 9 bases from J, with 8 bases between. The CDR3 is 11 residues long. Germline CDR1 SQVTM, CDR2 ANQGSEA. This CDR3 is CSVEEHSKAFF. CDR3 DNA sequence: TGCAGCGTTGAAGAACACAGCAAAGCTTTCTTT.

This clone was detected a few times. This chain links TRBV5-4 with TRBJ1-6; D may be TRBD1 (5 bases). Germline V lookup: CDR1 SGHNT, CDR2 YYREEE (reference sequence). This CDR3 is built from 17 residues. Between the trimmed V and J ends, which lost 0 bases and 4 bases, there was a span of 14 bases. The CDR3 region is CASSLDPGQGYNSPLHF. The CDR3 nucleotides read TGTGCCAGCAGCTTGGATCCAGGGCAAGGGTATAATTCACCCCTCCACTTT. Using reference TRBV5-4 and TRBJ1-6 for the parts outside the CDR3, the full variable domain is ETGVTQSPTHLIKTRGQQVTLRCSSQSGHNTVSWYQQALGQGPQFIFQYYREEENGRGNFPPRFSGLQFPNYSSELNVNALELDDSALYLCASSLDPGQGYNSPLHFGNGTRLTVT.

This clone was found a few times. The CDR3 region is CASSSTGWAYEQYF. In nucleotides, the CDR3 is TGTGCCAGCAGCTCAACAGGGTGGGCCTACGAGCAGTACTTC. V is TRBV25-1 and J is TRBJ2-7, with D tentatively TRBD1 (6 bases). The germline gives CDR1 MGHDK, CDR2 SYGVNS. The CDR3 totals 14 residues. Trimming cost V 6 bases and J 2 bases, with 14 bases left between them.